The present TCR beta chain was sequenced within a study of CD8 T cells in cerebrospinal fluid in Alzheimer's disease (dated by TCRdb to 2019 to 2021). Some background on the complete study: To assess CSF T cell clonal expansion, the study used two single-cell approaches: plate-based nested PCR sequencing and droplet-based sequencing. This study tested whether clonally expanded T cells could be found in cerebrospinal fluid from healthy elderly individuals and from patients with neurodegenerative disease. In the droplet-based CSF analysis comparing patients with controls, about ten healthy controls (10,876 cells) and about ten patients with MCI or Alzheimer's disease (more than 10,000 cells) were included. A total of 24 samples were covered by the CSF gene-expression analysis, in which Parkinson's disease patients were included.

Acute infectious disease was absent in all participants, and all participants were in good physical condition. Neurodegeneration in patients was confirmed using biomarkers including neurofilament, amyloid-beta and tau. Live CSF cells for droplet-based sequencing were sorted with a live/dead marker. CSF was obtained by lumbar puncture, and immune cells were pelleted by centrifugation at 300g. Each CSF sample was examined for red blood cells, and any sample with blood contamination was excluded. CSF cells were cryopreserved in freezing medium, frozen overnight at -80 degrees C, and subsequently stored in liquid nitrogen. Before analysis, CSF samples were kept in storage for less than six months. Points the paper makes about the study in general: The EBV-specific clones were neither the most highly expanded clones nor enriched among patients. The overall clonality comparison included only samples with detectable clones (11 healthy, 5 MCI, 5 AD, 6 PD). Finding EBV-specific TCRs in CSF, the authors cautioned, does not establish a causal link between EBV and Alzheimer's disease. When data were pooled, 4 of 6 Alzheimer's patients but only 1 of 10 healthy subjects had a highly expanded clone, defined as at least 3% of TCRs. In patients with MCI or Alzheimer's disease, the biggest CSF clone accounted for a larger percentage of TCRs than in controls.

No count is recorded, though its frequency marks this clonotype as medium-sized (0.01 to 0.1%). Its antigen remains undetermined. CDR1 and CDR2, per the germline V gene, are SGHRS and YFSETQ. Including the terminal cysteine and phenylalanine, the CDR3 comprises 13 residues. The DNA sequence is not available. Libraries were constructed by 10x single-cell sequencing. Profiling of CSF cells was done with 10X Genomics single-cell V(D)J and 5' gene-expression libraries. An Illumina NextSeq550 was used to sequence the CSF single-cell TCR libraries. In the authors' own workflow: V(D)J reads were aligned to the vdj-GRCh38 alts ensemble 2.0.0 reference and processed with the Cell Ranger vdj pipeline. A clonotype was defined as a group of cell barcodes sharing the same set of productive CDR3 nucleotide sequences. To link clonality with transcriptional profiles, clonotype information was incorporated into Seurat v3.0 gene-expression metadata. Any CSF cell with more than 1,800 genes, more than 7,500 UMIs or more than 10% mitochondrial reads was removed. To find TCRs with known antigen specificity, CDR3-beta sequences were matched against VDJdb. The network analysis of clone sharing was performed with the R package qgraph and was limited to TCRs that had complete alpha and beta chains. TCRdb reprocessed the public reads and reports one entry per CDR3 protein sequence, without DNA. These V and J calls are TCRdb output, not the study's own analysis. For this sample, the table gives about 1,100 distinct CDR3 sequences. The ten largest clones capture about 10% of the sample.

The rearranged segments are TRBV5-1 and TRBJ2-2. Material: cerebrospinal fluid. This receptor was taken from a human donor with mild cognitive impairment. The CDR3 protein: CASSYGMGGELFF.